This TCR beta chain was retrieved from a study of T-cell reconstitution after alpha-beta-depleted transplantation in children (dated by TCRdb to about 2016). As for the study more broadly: The study quantitatively tracked T-cell immune reconstitution after TCRalphabeta/CD19-depleted allogeneic hematopoietic cell transplantation in children using TCR repertoire profiling.

This specimen's treatment or condition label, interpreted: allogeneic hematopoietic cell transplantation with graft depleted of TCRalphabeta T cells and CD19 B cells. TCRalphabeta/CD19-depleted allogeneic hematopoietic cell grafts were given to the transplant recipients, all of whom were children. Results the study describes overall, beyond this receptor: Apparently early alphabetaT-cell count recovery about two months after transplant reportedly relied on only several hundred rapidly expanded clones derived from non-depleted graft cells. Hyperexpanded clone frequencies declined over subsequent months; after one year, T-cell counts and TCRbeta diversity were mostly attributed to newly produced T cells. The high TCRbeta diversity at day 60 in some patients was ascribed to recipient T cells and intrathymic progenitors that had survived conditioning.

The method behind the library was PCR. The listed sequencing device is Illumina HiSeq 2500. To normalize quantification of the TCRbeta repertoire, the TCR libraries were built with molecular barcoding that relied on unique molecular identifiers. TCRdb reworked the public reads: Q25 trimming with fastp, MiXCR clone assembly, productive beta chains retained. For every CDR3 protein sequence, its rows merge into one entry that carries the most common genes and DNA. The sample table shows 500,000 to 750,000 distinct CDR3 sequences, and 27% are seen once. Around a third of the sample goes to the ten largest clones. On this clonotype: It lacks a known antigen. Per-base qualities were not stored, and no clone one base away is much larger.

The germline V gene yields SGHRS for CDR1 and YFSETQ for CDR2. The CDR3 covers 14 residues, taking in both the cysteine and the phenylalanine. The retained sequence is limited to the CDR3, 42 bases, with the frame set at the first base. V loses 4 bases of germline sequence and J loses 2 bases, and the interval between the two ends is 11 bases. The chain uses TRBV5-1 and TRBJ2-3; the D gene remains uncertain. The receptor's source is a boy in the first two years of life with Wiskott-Aldrich syndrome, due to receive a stem cell transplant. The sequences come from PBMCs, collected before TCRalphabeta/CD19-depleted stem cell transplant. The DNA sequence is TGCGCCAGCAGCGTCGGGCAGCCCACAGATACGCAGTATTTT. The translation is CASSVGQPTDTQYF. Where the CDR3 stops, the reference TRBV5-1 and TRBJ2-3 genes take over; the full variable domain is KAGVTQTPRYLIKTRGQQVTLSCSPISGHRSVSWYQQTPGQGLQFLFEYFSETQRNKGNFPGRFSGRQFSNSRSEMNVSTLELGDSALYLCASSVGQPTDTQYFGPGTRLTVL.